Sequencing of this TCR beta chain was carried out in a study of T cells in localized non-small cell lung cancer. Study-level results: Adjacent lung had a median around 60 of the 100 largest tumor clones. Longer overall survival was seen with higher T cell density measured in blood. T cell clonality was highest in uninvolved adjacent lung, above tumor. Sequencing, confined to only one tumor region, leaves heterogeneity possible.

Generated by immunoSEQ multiplex PCR, the TCRdb table keeps only in-frame clones and is missing some. Of tens of thousands of clones in the sample, roughly nine tenths were seen once. As for this clone: Its antigen is still unknown.

The CDR3 loop spans 16 amino acids. Trimming took 0 bases from V and 7 from J, leaving 13 bases between them. The V gene's germline CDR1 is MNHNY and CDR2 SVGAGI (reference sequence). The rearrangement links TRBV6-6 to TRBJ1-6, with D maybe TRBD1 (6 bases). The specimen comprised peripheral blood, sampled before any cancer treatment. This TCR was recovered from a woman aged 35 to 70 with stage I lung adenocarcinoma. Written as DNA, the CDR3 is TGTGCCAGCAGTTACTCGATGGGACATGGCAATTCACCCCTCCACTTT. This gives the protein CASSYSMGHGNSPLHF.